The entry below gives a single T cell receptor (beta chain) sequence along with its context. Its cognate antigen is unknown. This sample was included in a study of T-cell reconstitution after alpha-beta-depleted transplantation in children. Points from the study as a whole: In patients about two months after transplant, alpha-beta T cells reportedly arose from several hundred expanded graft clones. Diversity of TCRbeta at day 60 was high in some patients, arising from surviving recipient T cells and thymic progenitors. One year after transplant, T-cell counts and diversity came mostly from newly produced T cells.

Preparing the TCRbeta library involved the use of unique molecular identifiers. MiXCR, applied by TCRdb to the PCR reads, yields one record per CDR3 protein. Of 750,000 to 950,000 distinct CDR3 sequences detected, 16% appear once; the ten largest clones hold roughly 5%. The TCR sequence derives from a male patient younger than 18 who had a stem cell transplant for acute lymphoblastic leukemia, so the T cells may come from the graft donor. Sequencing used PBMCs, mostly from graft donor cells, obtained 360 days after TCRalphabeta/CD19-depleted stem cell transplant.

This CDR3 reads CASSLAVTGGAVAAYNEQFF. The CDR3 DNA is TGTGCCAGCAGTTTAGCCGTGACAGGGGGCGCGGTAGCGGCCTACAATGAGCAGTTCTTC. V is TRBV12-3 or TRBV12-4 and J is TRBJ2-1; 10 nucleotides align to TRBD1. The CDR3 sequence is 20 residues long. V gave up 0 bases and J gave up 2 bases; unmatched junction bases: 13.